The rows below give T cell receptor beta chains drawn from one sample of a study of shared clonotypes between healthy human individuals. The table came from immunoSEQ multiplex PCR; TCRdb's copy has only in-frame clones and leaves some out. In the table there are hundreds of thousands of clones, over 65% of which are singletons. What was sequenced was memory CD4+ T cells sorted from blood. The receptors were sampled from a woman under 40 in good health. Both conserved end residues are part of each CDR3. D genes are given only for firm matches. Where a row states a size, it is once, few, many or the class of an expanded clone; other rows omit it.

J: TRBJ2-7
V: TRBV28
size: .
D: .
CDR3: CASSRNTRSSYEQYF
DNA: TGTGCCAGCAGTCGTAACACTAGGAGCTCCTACGAGCAGTACTTC

J: TRBJ2-1
V: TRBV19
size: .
D: TRBD2
CDR3: CASSGRAYNEQFF
DNA: TGTGCCAGTAGCGGGAGGGCCTACAATGAGCAGTTCTTC

J: TRBJ2-5
V: TRBV28
size: .
D: .
CDR3: CASSFRVGETQYF
DNA: TGTGCCAGCAGTTTCAGGGTCGGGGAGACCCAGTACTTC

J: TRBJ2-1
V: TRBV28
size: .
D: .
CDR3: CASSSGTSANEQFF
DNA: TGTGCCAGCAGTTCCGGGACATCGGCCAATGAGCAGTTCTTC

J: TRBJ2-2
V: TRBV6-5
size: .
D: .
CDR3: CASSYSLAQAGELFF
DNA: TGTGCCAGCAGTTACTCCCTTGCCCAGGCCGGGGAGCTGTTTTTT

J: TRBJ2-1
V: TRBV10-1
size: .
D: TRBD2
CDR3: CASSPSGRYNEQFF
DNA: TGCGCCAGCAGCCCTAGCGGGCGATACAATGAGCAGTTCTTC

J: TRBJ1-2
V: TRBV4-1
size: once
D: TRBD1
CDR3: CASSQALGQGGTYGYTF
DNA: TGCGCCAGCAGCCAGGCACTAGGACAGGGGGGGACCTATGGCTACACCTTC

J: TRBJ2-3
V: TRBV29-1
size: .
D: .
CDR3: CSVSGRATDTQYF
DNA: TGCAGCGTTTCAGGGCGGGCCACAGATACGCAGTATTTT

J: TRBJ2-2
V: TRBV18
size: once
D: .
CDR3: CASSPRSRGSSGELFF
DNA: TGTGCCAGCTCACCACGGAGCAGGGGATCTTCCGGGGAGCTGTTTTTT

J: TRBJ1-4
V: TRBV5-1
size: .
D: .
CDR3: CASSLSNEKLFF
DNA: TGCGCCAGCAGCCTTTCGAATGAAAAACTGTTTTTT

J: TRBJ2-7
V: TRBV18
size: .
D: TRBD2
CDR3: CASFAGTSGPYEQYF
DNA: TGTGCCAGCTTTGCCGGGACTAGCGGTCCCTACGAGCAGTACTTC

J: TRBJ2-7
V: TRBV7-6
size: .
D: TRBD2
CDR3: CASSRGTSGTVAYEQYF
DNA: TGTGCCAGCAGCCGCGGGACTAGCGGGACCGTCGCTTACGAGCAGTACTTC

J: TRBJ1-2
V: TRBV7-9
size: many
D: .
CDR3: CASSTPNYGYTF
DNA: TGTGCCAGCTCCACGCCTAACTATGGCTACACCTTC

J: TRBJ1-1
V: TRBV6-1
size: few
D: .
CDR3: CASSPTLNTEAFF
DNA: TGTGCCAGCAGTCCCACACTGAACACTGAAGCTTTCTTT

J: TRBJ1-1
V: TRBV6-1
size: .
D: .
CDR3: CASTLATWTEAFF
DNA: TGTGCCAGCACCTTGGCTACTTGGACTGAAGCTTTCTTT

J: TRBJ2-1
V: TRBV27
size: .
D: .
CDR3: CASSLLPTYNGQFF
DNA: TGTGCCAGCAGTTTACTACCTACCTACAATGGGCAGTTCTTC

J: TRBJ2-3
V: TRBV9
size: .
D: TRBD2
CDR3: CASSNNPGLAGADTQYF
DNA: TGTGCCAGCAGCAACAACCCGGGACTAGCGGGAGCAGATACGCAGTATTTT

J: TRBJ2-1
V: TRBV7-2
size: .
D: TRBD2
CDR3: CASSPYSGSVSYNEQFF
DNA: TGTGCCAGCAGCCCCTATAGCGGGAGTGTCTCCTACAATGAGCAGTTCTTC

J: TRBJ1-1
V: TRBV19
size: .
D: TRBD1
CDR3: CASIARGRNTEAFF
DNA: TGTGCCAGCATCGCGAGGGGGCGAAACACTGAAGCTTTCTTT

J: TRBJ1-1
V: TRBV29-1
size: .
D: .
CDR3: CSVQNTEAFF
DNA: TGCAGCGTGCAGAACACTGAAGCTTTCTTT

J: TRBJ1-3
V: TRBV5-1
size: .
D: .
CDR3: CASSLGVGSGNTIYF
DNA: TGCGCCAGCAGCTTGGGGGTTGGCTCTGGAAACACCATATATTTT

J: TRBJ2-2
V: TRBV5-1
size: .
D: TRBD1
CDR3: CASSLGGGAGGELFF
DNA: TGCGCCAGCAGCTTGGGAGGGGGCGCTGGCGGGGAGCTGTTTTTT

J: TRBJ1-1
V: TRBV6-1
size: .
D: .
CDR3: CASSLTGDTEAFF
DNA: TGTGCCAGCAGCCTAACGGGGGACACTGAAGCTTTCTTT

J: TRBJ1-2
V: TRBV6-6
size: .
D: .
CDR3: CASSYSSTPGYGYTF
DNA: TGTGCCAGCAGTTACTCGTCCACGCCTGGCTATGGCTACACCTTC

J: TRBJ2-7
V: TRBV27
size: few
D: .
CDR3: CASSPATSSYEQYF
DNA: TGTGCCAGCAGTCCGGCGACTAGCTCCTACGAGCAGTACTTC

J: TRBJ2-4
V: TRBV4-1
size: .
D: .
CDR3: CASSQTWVVKNIQYF
DNA: TGCGCCAGCAGCCAAACTTGGGTTGTCAAAAACATTCAGTACTTC

J: TRBJ1-1
V: TRBV7-8
size: .
D: .
CDR3: CASSGARGRRTEAFF
DNA: TGTGCCAGCAGCGGCGCTCGGGGCCGGCGAACTGAAGCTTTCTTT

J: TRBJ1-5
V: TRBV18
size: .
D: .
CDR3: CASSPPGHPDQPQHF
DNA: TGTGCCAGCTCACCCCCGGGACACCCAGATCAGCCCCAGCATTTT

J: TRBJ2-2
V: TRBV9
size: .
D: TRBD1
CDR3: CASSVGTGDRELFF
DNA: TGTGCCAGCAGCGTAGGGACAGGGGACAGGGAGCTGTTTTTT

J: TRBJ1-5
V: TRBV7-2
size: .
D: .
CDR3: CASSLILNQPQHF
DNA: TGTGCCAGCAGCTTAATCCTCAATCAGCCCCAGCATTTT

J: TRBJ2-2
V: TRBV19
size: .
D: .
CDR3: CASMGPANTGELFF
DNA: TGTGCCAGTATGGGGCCCGCGAACACCGGGGAGCTGTTTTTT

J: TRBJ1-1
V: TRBV4-1
size: .
D: .
CDR3: CASSQGDLRDTKGAFF
DNA: TGCGCCAGCAGCCAAGGGGATCTACGGGACACCAAAGGCGCTTTCTTT

J: TRBJ2-3
V: TRBV5-1
size: .
D: .
CDR3: CASSPGDRDWDTQYF
DNA: TGCGCCAGCAGCCCGGGGGACAGAGACTGGGATACGCAGTATTTT

J: TRBJ1-2
V: TRBV9
size: .
D: TRBD1
CDR3: CASSDYRGTYGYTF
DNA: TGTGCCAGCAGCGACTACAGGGGAACCTATGGCTACACCTTC

J: TRBJ2-7
V: TRBV28
size: .
D: TRBD2
CDR3: CASTVAGGPFEQYF
DNA: TGTGCCAGCACTGTAGCGGGAGGGCCCTTTGAGCAGTACTTC

J: TRBJ2-5
V: TRBV3-1/TRBV3-2
size: .
D: .
CDR3: CASSQLNF
DNA: TGTGCCAGCAGCCAGCTAAACTTC

J: TRBJ2-1
V: TRBV11-2
size: once
D: TRBD2
CDR3: CASRPSGGTRDEQFF
DNA: TGTGCCAGCAGACCTAGCGGGGGGACTAGGGATGAGCAGTTCTTC

J: TRBJ1-2
V: TRBV27
size: .
D: TRBD1
CDR3: CASSLNSRDSQIYGYTF
DNA: TGTGCCAGCAGCCTTAATTCCCGGGACAGCCAAATCTATGGCTACACCTTC

J: TRBJ1-2
V: TRBV30
size: .
D: .
CDR3: CAWSGGNYGYTF
DNA: TGTGCCTGGAGTGGGGGGAACTACGGCTACACCTTC

J: TRBJ2-5
V: TRBV6-5
size: many
D: TRBD2
CDR3: CASSYGLAGVETQYF
DNA: TGTGCCAGCAGTTACGGACTAGCGGGAGTGGAGACCCAGTACTTC